Presented here are 32 T cell receptor beta chains from one specimen sequenced in a study of untreated major depressive disorder. Whole-study results and caveats: TRBV05-01 (Vbeta 5.1) usage was higher in CD4+ T cells of depressed patients than controls.

TCRdb's table, derived via immunoSEQ multiplex PCR, lists solely in-frame clones and lacks some. The table records about 20,000 clones, around 90% of them present only once. Which antigens these TCRs recognize remains unknown. The sequenced material came from CD4+ T cells from PBMCs. These receptors were taken from a woman aged 40 to 55 with major depressive disorder.

The chain uses TRBV7-6 and TRBJ2-5, with unresolved D. Germline values: CDR1 SGHVS, CDR2 FNYEAQ. The CDR3 is made up of 15 amino acids. V shed 1 base and J shed 4 bases, with 13 bases lying between them. CDR3 DNA: TGTGCCAGCAGCTTAGACACTTCCTTCGCAGAGACCCAGTACTTC. It encodes CASSLDTSFAETQYF.

This clone was seen once. This chain joins TRBV7-6 and TRBJ1-2, with unresolved D. The germline V gene encodes CDR1 SGHVS and CDR2 FNYEAQ. The CDR3 length is 18 residues. Trimming cost V 3 bases and J 5 bases, with 25 bases left between them. This chain's CDR3 is CASSFGRAGIVPRYGYTF. CDR3 in DNA: TGTGCCAGCAGCTTTGGAAGGGCGGGTATAGTCCCACGATATGGCTACACCTTC. The whole variable domain, remainder taken from reference TRBV7-6 and TRBJ1-2, is GAGVSQSPRYKVTKRGQDVALRCDPISGHVSLYWYRQALGQGPEFLTYFNYEAQQDKSGLPNDRFSAERPEGSISTLTIQRTEQRDSAMYRCASSFGRAGIVPRYGYTFGSGTRLTVV.

V usage is TRBV5-1 and J usage is TRBJ1-4; TRBD1 might be the D (5 bases). V was shortened by 3 bases and J by 0 bases, with 12 bases between the two germline ends. CDR1 and CDR2 from the germline V gene are SGHRS and YFSETQ. The CDR3 totals 16 residues. The CDR3 sequence is CASSWGDFSTNEKLFF. The DNA of the CDR3 is TGCGCCAGCAGCTGGGGGGACTTCTCAACTAATGAAAAACTGTTTTTT.

The chain employs TRBV15 and TRBJ1-4, with unresolved D. The CDR3 is 15 residues long. Trimming stripped 0 bases from V and 5 bases from J, with 10 bases between. The germline V gene encodes CDR1 LNHNV and CDR2 YYDKDF (reference sequence). CDR3 bases: TGTGCCACCAGCAGAGATAGGGCTACAAATGAAAAACTGTTTTTT. This sequence encodes CATSRDRATNEKLFF.

The chain carries TRBV7-9 and TRBJ1-1; D is ambiguous. V lost 4 bases and J 4 bases, leaving 10 bases between the germline ends. This CDR3 contains 13 residues. In germline, CDR1 is SEHNR, CDR2 FQNEAQ (reference sequence). The CDR3 nucleotides read TGTGCCAGCAGCTCCGACCATTCCACTGAAGCTTTCTTT. Amino acids: CASSSDHSTEAFF.

The V call is TRBV6-1, the J call TRBJ2-1; D uncertain. V was cut by 3 bases and J by 8 bases, with 5 bases left in between. This CDR3 has 11 amino acids. Germline values: CDR1 MNHNS, CDR2 SASEGT. As DNA, the CDR3 is TGTGCCAGCAGTGACTGGTATGAGCAGTTCTTC. Protein sequence: CASSDWYEQFF.

This clone appeared a few times. The V gene is TRBV5-1, the J gene TRBJ1-4; unclear D gene. The length of the CDR3 is 14 residues. Per germline, CDR1 SGHRS and CDR2 YFSETQ. The V gene lost 0 bases and the J gene lost 7 bases, with 10 bases spanning the gap. CDR3 sequence (DNA): TGCGCCAGCAGCTTGGTCGGGCCGCTTGAAAAACTGTTTTTT. Its protein product is CASSLVGPLEKLFF.

The chain uses TRBV10-3 and TRBJ2-1; TRBD1 agrees at 7 bases. The ends lost 7 bases at V and 7 bases at J; junction bases unmatched: 7. Germline V gives CDR1 ENHRY, CDR2 SYGVKD. The CDR3 spans 13 residues. CDR3 DNA: TGTGCCATCACTGGATCAGGGGGTAATGAGCAGTTCTTC. It yields the protein CAITGSGGNEQFF.

The chain joins TRBV28 to TRBJ1-2, with D perhaps TRBD1 (6 bases). This CDR3 is built from 13 residues. CDR1 MDHEN and CDR2 SYDVKM come from the germline V gene. Trimming left V 2 bases short and J 4 bases short, with 8 bases between. The CDR3 DNA follows: TGTGCCAGCAGTTTACCCAGGGGCTATGGCTACACCTTC. Its translation: CASSLPRGYGYTF.

This chain connects TRBV10-3 to TRBJ1-1; the match to TRBD1 covers 7 bases. The CDR3 loop spans 14 amino acids. The germline CDR1 and CDR2 sequences are ENHRY and SYGVKD. The V gene end was trimmed by 7 bases and the J gene end by 0 bases; junction bases not matched to a gene: 5. The CDR3 DNA is TGTGCCATCAAGAAGACAGGGATGAACACTGAAGCTTTCTTT. This encodes CAIKKTGMNTEAFF.

The rearrangement uses TRBV11-2 and TRBJ2-3; D gene unclear. V lost 0 bases to trimming and J lost 6 bases, with 10 bases between them. Germline CDR1 reads SGHAT; CDR2 reads FQNNGV. This CDR3 spans 14 amino acids. The CDR3 spells CASSLDLLGDTQYF. CDR3 nucleotides: TGTGCCAGCAGCTTAGATCTGCTAGGCGATACGCAGTATTTT. Variable domain in full (rest from reference TRBV11-2 and TRBJ2-3): EAGVAQSPRYKIIEKRQSVAFWCNPISGHATLYWYQQILGQGPKLLIQFQNNGVVDDSQLPKDRFSAERLKGVDSTLKIQPAKLEDSAVYLCASSLDLLGDTQYFGPGTRLTVL.

The V and J genes are TRBV2 and TRBJ2-5; perhaps TRBD1 as D (5 bases). CDR1 and CDR2 (germline): SNHLY, FYNNEI. There are 12 residues in the CDR3. V lost 7 bases to trimming and J lost 4 bases, with 10 bases between them. CDR3 sequence reads: CASIKGIETQYF. Here the CDR3 DNA reads TGTGCCAGCATTAAGGGGATAGAGACCCAGTACTTC.

J is TRBJ1-3 and V is TRBV14; the D is unclear. V dropped 5 bases and J dropped 0 bases, with 8 bases sitting between them. Germline V gives CDR1 SGHDN, CDR2 FVKESK. CDR3 length equals 14 residues. CDR3 sequence: CASSVSVSGNTIYF. CDR3 DNA sequence: TGTGCCAGCAGCGTCAGCGTCTCTGGAAACACCATATATTTT.

About this clone: The junction and the germline gene differ at one end; a read error may be behind it. The V gene is TRBV7-9, the J gene TRBJ1-2; D gene unclear. Germline V gene data show CDR1 as SEHNR and CDR2 as FQNEAQ (reference sequence). The CDR3 is 10 amino acids. CDR3 sequence: CASSMTSEGF. The CDR3 nucleotides read TGTGCCAGCAGCATGACTTCAGAAGGCTTC.

The gene calls are TRBV4-1 and TRBJ1-2, with D possibly TRBD1 on 5 matching bases. From germline, CDR1 is MGHRA and CDR2 YSYEKL. The CDR3 loop spans 15 amino acids. Between the trimmed V and J ends, which lost 4 bases and 0 bases, there was a span of 12 bases. CDR3 coding DNA: TGCGCCAGCAGCCCAGCCGGGGGGGCTAACTATGGCTACACCTTC. It translates to CASSPAGGANYGYTF.

This clone showed up just once. The chain couples TRBV5-4 to TRBJ1-4; D unresolved. The CDR3 consists of 15 residues. Germline V lookup: CDR1 SGHNT, CDR2 YYREEE (reference sequence). Trimming removed 1 base from V and 0 bases from J, with 7 bases in between. In DNA form, the CDR3 reads TGTGCCAGCAGCTTGTATCAATCAACTAATGAAAAACTGTTTTTT. It codes for CASSLYQSTNEKLFF.

V is TRBV18 and J is TRBJ1-5; D remains ambiguous. The CDR3 is 13 amino acids. Germline-derived CDR1 and CDR2 are KGHSH and LQKENI. V lost 3 bases, J lost 4 bases, and 7 bases lay in between. The CDR3 nucleotides are TGTGCCAGCTCACCTGAGGTTAATCAGCCCCAGCATTTT. Amino acid sequence: CASSPEVNQPQHF. The variable domain in full, with the rest retrieved from reference TRBV18 and TRBJ1-5, is NAGVMQNPRHLVRRRGQEARLRCSPMKGHSHVYWYRQLPEEGLKFMVYLQKENIIDESGMPKERFSAEFPKEGPSILRIQQVVRGDSAAYFCASSPEVNQPQHFGDGTRLSIL.

The chain joins TRBV30 to TRBJ1-5; D is uncertain. The germline CDR1 and CDR2 sequences are GTSNPN and SVGIG (reference sequence). CDR3 size: 15 residues. Trimming pared 4 bases from V and 2 bases from J, leaving 15 bases between. The CDR3 coding sequence is TGTGCCTGGACCCCCCCCTCTAGGGGCAATCAGCCCCAGCATTTT. Protein sequence: CAWTPPSRGNQPQHF.

In this sample, this clone turned up once. The chain uses TRBV7-9 and TRBJ2-7; 7 bases are a match to TRBD1. The J segment lost 3 bases and the V segment lost 5 bases, leaving 4 bases of the junction unmatched. Germline V gives CDR1 SEHNR, CDR2 FQNEAQ (reference sequence). This CDR3 has 13 residues. The chain's CDR3 is CASSVGTVYEQYF. CDR3 in DNA: TGTGCCAGCAGCGTGGGGACAGTCTACGAGCAGTACTTC.

The chain uses TRBV6-1 and TRBJ1-5; D remains ambiguous. The CDR3 has 15 amino acids. Germline V gene lookup returns CDR1 MNHNS and CDR2 SASEGT. Trimming removed 1 base at V and 2 bases at J, with 9 bases between. The CDR3 protein is CASSEVTYGNQPQHF. For the CDR3, the DNA is TGTGCCAGCAGTGAAGTAACGTACGGCAATCAGCCCCAGCATTTT.

The chain is built from TRBV6-1 and TRBJ1-2, with 8 bases matching TRBD1. Germline V CDR1 and CDR2: MNHNS, SASEGT. The V and J ends lost 8 bases and 3 bases, in that order; junction bases with no gene match: 5. The CDR3 has 13 residues. CDR3 nucleotide sequence: TGTGCCAGCGGGAAGGACAGGGACTATGGCTACACCTTC. This codes for CASGKDRDYGYTF.

The V call is TRBV6-5, the J call TRBJ1-2; possible D gene TRBD1, 5 bases. This CDR3 region has 14 residues. CDR1 and CDR2 (germline): MNHEY, SVGAGI. The germline V and J ends were trimmed by 0 bases and 7 bases, with 12 bases remaining between them. CDR3 DNA: TGTGCCAGCAGTTACTCACCCCGGACATTTGGCTACACCTTC. Amino acids: CASSYSPRTFGYTF.

The V call is TRBV6-1, the J call TRBJ1-1, with D unclear. The CDR3 contains 12 residues. Trimming took off 9 bases at V and 5 bases at J, with 13 bases between the two ends. Germline CDR1 reads MNHNS; CDR2 reads SASEGT. CDR3 sequence reads: CASTMINTEAFF. The CDR3 DNA follows: TGTGCCAGTACGATGATCAATACTGAAGCTTTCTTT.

This clone was recorded once. The rearrangement uses TRBV11-3 and TRBJ2-3; a weak D match, TRBD1 (6 bases). V lost 5 bases, J lost 0 bases, and 9 bases lay in between. There are 14 residues in the CDR3. The germline V gene has CDR1 SGHNT and CDR2 YENEEA. CDR3 nucleotides: TGTGCCAGCAGCGCGGACAGTAGCACAGATACGCAGTATTTT. It specifies CASSADSSTDTQYF.

This rearrangement joins TRBV19 to TRBJ2-1; 13 nucleotides align to TRBD2. Looked up from germline, CDR1 is LNHDA and CDR2 is SQIVND (reference sequence). The CDR3 has 14 residues. Germline trimming cut 6 bases from V and 7 bases from J; bases unmatched to any gene: 3. In DNA, the CDR3 is TGTGCCAGTAGGCTGACTAGCGGGAGGAATGAGCAGTTCTTC. The encoded protein is CASRLTSGRNEQFF.

The rearrangement links TRBV30 to TRBJ1-6; D not resolved. There are 14 residues in the CDR3. V was shortened by 1 base and J by 7 bases, with 11 bases between the two germline ends. Germline assignment: CDR1 GTSNPN and CDR2 SVGIG (reference sequence). CDR3 region: CAWSARRPNSPLHF. CDR3 bases: TGTGCCTGGAGTGCCCGCCGACCGAATTCACCCCTCCACTTT.

The chain links TRBV4-1 to TRBJ1-5, with TRBD1 identical over 8 bases. With 0 bases clipped from V and 4 bases from J, the junction kept 2 bases outside the gene matches. The V gene's germline CDR1 is MGHRA and CDR2 YSYEKL. CDR3 size: 15 residues. The CDR3: CASSQETGANQPQHF. CDR3 DNA: TGCGCCAGCAGCCAAGAGACAGGGGCGAATCAGCCCCAGCATTTT.

The rearrangement uses TRBV9 and TRBJ2-3; unclear D gene. The CDR3 is 13 amino acids. Germline CDR1 and CDR2: SGDLS and YYNGEE. Trimming removed 7 bases from V and 2 bases from J, with 11 bases in between. The CDR3 loop reads CASSSPFTDTQYF. The CDR3, as DNA: TGTGCCAGCTCCTCACCTTTCACAGATACGCAGTATTTT.

V and J are TRBV2 and TRBJ2-1; 10 nucleotides match TRBD2. CDR3 length: 15 residues. Germline CDR1 reads SNHLY; CDR2 reads FYNNEI. Germline trimming cut 8 bases from V and 7 bases from J; bases unmatched to any gene: 11. The CDR3 DNA follows: TGTGCCAGCCTAAGGGGGGCTAGCGGGAGTAATGAGCAGTTCTTC. Protein: CASLRGASGSNEQFF.

The chain recombines TRBV10-3 with TRBJ2-1; no clear D gene. CDR3 length: 12 residues. Trimming pared 3 bases from V and 7 bases from J, leaving 7 bases between. Germline CDR1 ENHRY, CDR2 SYGVKD. The CDR3 DNA follows: TGTGCCATCAGTGACAGTAGGAATGAGCAGTTCTTC. Protein: CAISDSRNEQFF.

The V gene is TRBV5-4, the J gene TRBJ1-1; D gene unclear. V shed 1 base and J shed 0 bases, with 1 base lying between them. The CDR3 runs to 12 residues. CDR1 SGHNT and CDR2 YYREEE come from the germline V gene (reference sequence). The CDR3 DNA sequence: TGTGCCAGCAGCTTGTTGAACACTGAAGCTTTCTTT. Its translation: CASSLLNTEAFF.

V is TRBV20-1 and J is TRBJ1-2; D ambiguous. This CDR3 spans 11 amino acids. Germline values: CDR1 DFQATT, CDR2 SNEGSKA (reference sequence). The ends were cut back, 4 bases at V and 4 bases at J, with 7 bases in the middle. Here the CDR3 reads CSATGLYGYTF. CDR3 DNA sequence: TGCAGTGCTACAGGACTCTATGGCTACACCTTC.